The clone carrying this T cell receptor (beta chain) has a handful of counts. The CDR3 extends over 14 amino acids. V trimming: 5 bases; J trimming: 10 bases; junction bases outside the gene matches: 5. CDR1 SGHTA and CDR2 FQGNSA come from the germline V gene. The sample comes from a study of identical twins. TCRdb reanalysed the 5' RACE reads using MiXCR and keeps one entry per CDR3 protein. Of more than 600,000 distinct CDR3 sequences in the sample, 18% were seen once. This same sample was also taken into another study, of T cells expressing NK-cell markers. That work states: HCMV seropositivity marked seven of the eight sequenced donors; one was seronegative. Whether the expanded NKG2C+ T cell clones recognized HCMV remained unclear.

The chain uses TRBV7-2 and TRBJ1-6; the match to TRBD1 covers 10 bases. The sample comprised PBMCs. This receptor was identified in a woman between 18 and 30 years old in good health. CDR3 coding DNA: TGTGCCAGCAGCGATCGGACAGGGGGATCACCCCTCCACTTT. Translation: CASSDRTGGSPLHF.